A single sample is the source of the 22 T cell receptor beta chains below, sequenced in a study of blood T cell repertoires in COVID-19. Profiling relied on immunoSEQ multiplex PCR, and the TCRdb table lists in-frame clones only, not all of them. The data contain more than 130,000 clones, roughly 80% of them seen just once; the ten biggest clones take up 5.5% to 8%. The sequenced material came from peripheral blood. The receptors were gathered from a human donor in a cohort sampled during active COVID-19.

The rearrangement uses TRBV15 and TRBJ1-1, with TRBD1 as a possible D gene (5 bases). Trimming shortened V by 3 bases and J by 2 bases, and 10 bases separated the two germline ends. Per the germline V gene, CDR1 is LNHNV and CDR2 is YYDKDF (reference sequence). The CDR3 runs 14 residues. The CDR3 DNA sequence: TGTGCCACCAGCAGGGGCAGGGTAAACACTGAAGCTTTCTTT. Protein: CATSRGRVNTEAFF.

J is TRBJ1-5 and V is TRBV28; D may be TRBD1 (5 bases). The germline V gene encodes CDR1 MDHEN and CDR2 SYDVKM. This CDR3 is built from 17 residues. V was clipped by 2 bases and J by 4 bases, with 18 bases between them. CDR3 bases: TGTGCCAGCAGTTTAATAATATCAGCGGGGCTGAATCAGCCCCAGCATTTT. Amino acids: CASSLIISAGLNQPQHF.

This clone was recorded a few times. The J gene is TRBJ2-5, the V gene TRBV11-2, with D possibly TRBD1 on 6 matching bases. Trimming stripped 3 bases from V and 5 bases from J, with 10 bases between. Germline V lookup: CDR1 SGHAT, CDR2 FQNNGV. This CDR3 region has 13 residues. The chain's CDR3 is CASSFQGMETQYF. In nucleotides, the CDR3 is TGTGCCAGCAGCTTTCAGGGGATGGAGACCCAGTACTTC. Complete variable domain (other parts from reference TRBV11-2 and TRBJ2-5): EAGVAQSPRYKIIEKRQSVAFWCNPISGHATLYWYQQILGQGPKLLIQFQNNGVVDDSQLPKDRFSAERLKGVDSTLKIQPAKLEDSAVYLCASSFQGMETQYFGPGTRLLVL.

The V and J genes are TRBV9 and TRBJ2-5; D not resolved. Germline V gene data show CDR1 as SGDLS and CDR2 as YYNGEE. This CDR3 has 14 amino acids. Trimming cost V 3 bases and J 7 bases, with 16 bases left between them. The CDR3 DNA follows: TGTGCCAGCAGCGCGGTCGTAGGTTCGGGGACCCAGTACTTC. Protein: CASSAVVGSGTQYF.

CDR3 sequence reads: CASSQDGFIGYTF. The CDR3 DNA sequence: TGTGCCAGCAGCCAAGACGGTTTCATTGGCTACACCTTC. J is TRBJ1-2 and V is TRBV14, with D uncertain. The germline CDR1 and CDR2 sequences are SGHDN and FVKESK. Deletions cut 0 bases from V and 7 bases from J, with 9 bases between. The CDR3 has 13 residues.

The chain combines TRBV7-9 with TRBJ2-3; 12 bases agree with TRBD1. Germline V gene data show CDR1 as SEHNR and CDR2 as FQNEAQ (reference sequence). The V gene end was trimmed by 5 bases and the J gene end by 5 bases; junction bases not matched to a gene: 8. This CDR3 contains 16 residues. The CDR3 sequence: CASSVGDRGRKDTQYF. The CDR3 DNA is TGTGCCAGCAGCGTAGGGGACAGGGGGCGTAAAGATACGCAGTATTTT.

This chain joins TRBV28 and TRBJ2-7; TRBD2 matches 10 bases. Germline V gene sequence: CDR1 MDHEN, CDR2 SYDVKM. This CDR3 has 15 amino acids. Losses at the gene ends were 3 bases for V and 6 bases for J; bases not matched to a gene: 8. The CDR3 reads CASSLSIGTSAEQYF. The CDR3 coding sequence is TGTGCCAGCAGTTTGAGTATCGGGACTAGCGCCGAGCAGTACTTC.

This clone was counted once. The rearrangement links TRBV23-1 to TRBJ1-1, with a weak D call TRBD1 (5 bases). TRBV23-1 is recorded as an ORF, its role being uncertain. There are 17 residues in the CDR3. V lost 1 base and J 5 bases, leaving 20 bases between the germline ends. For the CDR3, the DNA is TGCGCCAGCAGTCAATATCGGGGGGGGTTAGGGATGACTGAAGCTTTCTTT. Its translation is CASSQYRGGLGMTEAFF.

The chain recombines TRBV29-1 with TRBJ1-5; TRBD1 matches at 8 bases. The CDR3 loop spans 14 amino acids. With 5 bases clipped from V and 2 bases from J, the junction kept 5 bases outside the gene matches. CDR1 and CDR2 (germline): SQVTM, ANQGSEA. The CDR3 reads CSVQGTGGNQPQHF. In DNA form, the CDR3 reads TGCAGCGTTCAAGGGACAGGCGGCAATCAGCCCCAGCATTTT.

The V gene is TRBV7-6, the J gene TRBJ2-2; 11 nucleotides agree with TRBD2. The germline CDR1 and CDR2 sequences are SGHVS and FNYEAQ. V lost 5 bases to trimming and J lost 1 base; unmatched junction nucleotides: 3. The CDR3 extends over 16 amino acids. The CDR3 loop reads CASSPSGGRNTGELFF. The CDR3 nucleotides read TGTGCCAGCAGCCCTAGCGGGGGGAGGAACACCGGGGAGCTGTTTTTT.

This rearrangement joins TRBV9 to TRBJ2-7, with 11 nucleotides matching TRBD2. Per germline, CDR1 SGDLS and CDR2 YYNGEE. The V and J ends lost 4 bases and 3 bases, in that order; junction bases with no gene match: 3. CDR3 length: 14 residues. The CDR3 coding sequence is TGTGCCAGCAGCCCTAGCGGGGGGAACTACGAGCAGTACTTC. It is translated as CASSPSGGNYEQYF.

This chain joins TRBV2 and TRBJ2-7; D call uncertain. Trimming shortened V by 6 bases and J by 7 bases, and 7 bases separated the two germline ends. Germline assignment: CDR1 SNHLY and CDR2 FYNNEI. The CDR3 length is 10 residues. CDR3 in amino acids: CASRLLEQYF. CDR3 nucleotide sequence: TGTGCCAGCAGACTCCTTGAGCAGTACTTC.

The chain links TRBV7-9 to TRBJ1-1; D uncertain. Germline V CDR1 and CDR2: SEHNR, FQNEAQ (reference sequence). The CDR3 is made up of 17 amino acids. V gave up 1 base and J gave up 1 base, with 16 bases separating them. The CDR3: CASSLEPFFSANTEAFF. CDR3 DNA sequence: TGTGCCAGCAGCTTAGAGCCCTTTTTTTCCGCGAACACTGAAGCTTTCTTT.

The V and J genes are TRBV4-2 and TRBJ1-4, with D unresolved. From germline, CDR1 is LGHNA and CDR2 YNFKEQ. The V and J ends lost 1 base and 4 bases respectively, with 10 bases between them. The CDR3 is made up of 15 amino acids. CDR3 nucleotide sequence: TGTGCCAGCAGCCAAGTAACTCATGATAATGAAAAACTGTTTTTT. Encoded protein: CASSQVTHDNEKLFF.

This clone has just a few counts. The chain links TRBV19 to TRBJ1-2; weak D call: TRBD1 (6 bases). The CDR3 sequence is 15 residues long. V dropped 4 bases and J dropped 9 bases, with 21 bases sitting between them. In germline, CDR1 is LNHDA, CDR2 SQIVND (reference sequence). Here the CDR3 reads CASSRAGTSLGSYTF. CDR3 DNA: TGTGCCAGTAGTAGGGCCGGGACATCCCTAGGGAGCTACACCTTC.

The CDR3: CASSMGQGVSPLHF. The CDR3 coding sequence is TGTGCCAGTAGTATGGGACAGGGTGTTTCACCCCTCCACTTT. This chain links TRBV19 with TRBJ1-6; TRBD1 agrees at 9 bases. The V gene's germline CDR1 is LNHDA and CDR2 SQIVND (reference sequence). This CDR3 comprises 14 residues. Germline trimming cut 3 bases from V and 9 bases from J; bases unmatched to any gene: 3.

Details on this clone: The same CDR3 also results from other DNA sequences found in this sample. CDR3 in amino acids: CASSSGQTGEGEKLFF. DNA for the CDR3: TGTGCCAGCAGTTCTGGTCAGACAGGGGAGGGTGAAAAACTGTTTTTT. The rearrangement links TRBV28 to TRBJ1-4; 8 bases agree with TRBD1. V dropped 4 bases and J dropped 7; count of bases not matched to a gene: 11. The germline gives CDR1 MDHEN, CDR2 SYDVKM. This CDR3 has 16 residues.

The genes are TRBV6-2 or TRBV6-3 and TRBJ1-6; possibly TRBD1 for D (6 bases). From germline, CDR1 is MNHEY and CDR2 SVGEGT. The CDR3 consists of 14 residues. The ends were cut back, 4 bases at V and 7 bases at J, with 11 bases in the middle. CDR3: CASSFQGYNSPLHF. CDR3 nucleotides: TGTGCCAGCAGTTTTCAGGGGTACAATTCACCCCTCCACTTT.

This clone has a handful of counts. The chain carries TRBV14 and TRBJ1-1; TRBD1 matches at 7 bases. Germline V gene lookup returns CDR1 SGHDN and CDR2 FVKESK. CDR3 length: 16 residues. The V gene end was trimmed by 4 bases and the J gene end by 4 bases; junction bases not matched to a gene: 12. CDR3 residues: CASSPRSTGWGTEAFF. The DNA for the CDR3 is TGTGCCAGCAGCCCTCGATCGACAGGGTGGGGCACTGAAGCTTTCTTT.

The chain recombines TRBV6-2 or TRBV6-3 with TRBJ2-1; D possibly corresponds to TRBD2 (5 bases). The germline V gene has CDR1 MNHEY and CDR2 SVGEGT. Trimming removed 5 bases from V and 8 bases from J, with 10 bases in between. The CDR3 length is 12 residues. CDR3 coding DNA: TGTGCCAGCAGTCCCCGGGGTGATGAGCAGTTCTTC. Protein: CASSPRGDEQFF.

The rearrangement uses TRBV2 and TRBJ1-3; possible D gene TRBD1, 6 bases. Germline V gene lookup returns CDR1 SNHLY and CDR2 FYNNEI. The CDR3 loop spans 14 amino acids. V was clipped by 5 bases and J by 1 base, with 9 bases between them. For the CDR3, the DNA is TGTGCCAGCAGTAACGGACAGTCTGGAAACACCATATATTTT. This sequence encodes CASSNGQSGNTIYF.

The chain recombines TRBV19 with TRBJ1-2; 8 positions agree with TRBD1. V shed 5 bases, J shed 7 bases, and the junction held 9 bases outside the gene matches. The CDR3 extends over 14 amino acids. Germline CDR1 reads LNHDA; CDR2 reads SQIVND (reference sequence). The CDR3 nucleotides read TGTGCCAGTAGTGGATCGACAGGGGTGAGTGGCTACACCTTC. As protein: CASSGSTGVSGYTF.